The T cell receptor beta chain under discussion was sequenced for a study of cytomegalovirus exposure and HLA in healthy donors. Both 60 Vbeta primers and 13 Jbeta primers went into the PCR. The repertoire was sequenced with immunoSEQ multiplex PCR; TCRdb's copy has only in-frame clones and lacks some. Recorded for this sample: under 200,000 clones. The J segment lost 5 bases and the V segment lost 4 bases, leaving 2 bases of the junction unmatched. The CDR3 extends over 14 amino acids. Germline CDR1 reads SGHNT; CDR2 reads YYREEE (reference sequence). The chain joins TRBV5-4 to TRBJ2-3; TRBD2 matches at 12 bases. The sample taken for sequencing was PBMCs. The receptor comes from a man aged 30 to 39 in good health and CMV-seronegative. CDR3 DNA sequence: TGTGCCAGCAGCCGGGGACTAGCGGGAGATACGCAGTATTTT. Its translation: CASSRGLAGDTQYF.